This is a list of T cell receptor beta chains from one sample in a study of OX40 agonist ivuxolimab in advanced cancers. TCRdb's copy holds only in-frame clones and misses some; the assay was immunoSEQ multiplex PCR. The repertoire holds roughly 70,000 clones, more than 80% seen once, with approximately 2.4% in the top ten. The material was CD4+ or CD8+ T cells sorted from blood, obtained in a trial of the OX40 agonist ivuxolimab. These receptors all come from an adult with an advanced solid tumor such as melanoma, head and neck, liver or kidney cancer. Both conserved end residues are part of each CDR3. D genes are given only for firm matches. Clone size, where shown, is once, few, many, or a class for clones that have expanded.

clone_size: NA; v_call: TRBV2; j_call: TRBJ2-6; d_call: NA; cdr3_nt: TGTGCCAGCAGACCCGGCAGGGATGGGGCCAACGTCCTGACTTTC; cdr3_aa: CASRPGRDGANVLTF
clone_size: NA; v_call: TRBV29-1; j_call: TRBJ2-1; d_call: NA; cdr3_nt: TGCAGCGTTGAAGCTCAGTACAATGAGCAGTTCTTC; cdr3_aa: CSVEAQYNEQFF
clone_size: NA; v_call: TRBV14; j_call: TRBJ2-3; d_call: NA; cdr3_nt: TGTGCCAGCAGCCAAGAGAATGGAGGCGCAGATACGCAGTATTTT; cdr3_aa: CASSQENGGADTQYF
clone_size: NA; v_call: TRBV11-2; j_call: TRBJ2-7; d_call: NA; cdr3_nt: TGTGCCAGCAGCTTACTATCTAGCTCCTACGAGCAGTACTTC; cdr3_aa: CASSLLSSSYEQYF
clone_size: NA; v_call: TRBV11-2; j_call: TRBJ2-3; d_call: NA; cdr3_nt: TGTGCCAGCAGCTTAGAATCAACTACGCAGTATTTT; cdr3_aa: CASSLESTTQYF
clone_size: NA; v_call: TRBV19; j_call: TRBJ1-5; d_call: NA; cdr3_nt: TGTGCCAGTAGTAGCCACTTAAGCGGCAATCAGCCCCAGCATTTT; cdr3_aa: CASSSHLSGNQPQHF
clone_size: once; v_call: TRBV5-1; j_call: TRBJ2-6; d_call: NA; cdr3_nt: TGCGCCAGCGGTTCTGGTGGGGCCAACGTCCTGACTTTC; cdr3_aa: CASGSGGANVLTF
clone_size: NA; v_call: TRBV7-2; j_call: TRBJ2-7; d_call: TRBD1; cdr3_nt: TGTGCCAGCAGCTTGGACAGGGTAGGCCGCTCCTACGAGCAGTACTTC; cdr3_aa: CASSLDRVGRSYEQYF
clone_size: NA; v_call: TRBV4-2; j_call: TRBJ1-3; d_call: NA; cdr3_nt: TGTGCCAGCAGCCAAGGGACAGCCCGAAACACCATATATTTT; cdr3_aa: CASSQGTARNTIYF
clone_size: NA; v_call: TRBV2; j_call: TRBJ2-5; d_call: NA; cdr3_nt: TGTGCCAGCACAGGGAACGAGGAGACCCAGTACTTC; cdr3_aa: CASTGNEETQYF
clone_size: NA; v_call: TRBV27; j_call: TRBJ1-1; d_call: TRBD1; cdr3_nt: TGTGCCAGCAGTTTAGAGACAGGGGGCGTCACTGAAGCTTTCTTT; cdr3_aa: CASSLETGGVTEAFF
clone_size: once; v_call: TRBV2; j_call: TRBJ2-1; d_call: TRBD1; cdr3_nt: TGTGCCAGCACCCGGGACAGGGTTGATGAGCAGTTCTTC; cdr3_aa: CASTRDRVDEQFF
clone_size: NA; v_call: TRBV5-6; j_call: TRBJ2-7; d_call: TRBD1; cdr3_nt: TGTGCCAGCAGCCGTGACAGGGGGATCCTAGGGCAGTACTTC; cdr3_aa: CASSRDRGILGQYF
clone_size: NA; v_call: TRBV6-5; j_call: TRBJ2-7; d_call: TRBD1; cdr3_nt: TGTGCCAGCAAGGGGTGGGGGGACAGGGAGCAGTACTTC; cdr3_aa: CASKGWGDREQYF
clone_size: once; v_call: TRBV9; j_call: TRBJ2-3; d_call: NA; cdr3_nt: TGTGCCAGCAGCGTTGCCGGGAGCACAGATACGCAGTATTTT; cdr3_aa: CASSVAGSTDTQYF
clone_size: few; v_call: TRBV10-3; j_call: TRBJ1-3; d_call: NA; cdr3_nt: TGTGCCACCCGGACAGTGGGAAACACCATATATTTT; cdr3_aa: CATRTVGNTIYF
clone_size: NA; v_call: TRBV7-3; j_call: TRBJ2-2; d_call: TRBD1; cdr3_nt: TGTGCCAGCAGCCTAAAGGGGACAGGGGGCCTCGGGGAGCTGTTTTTT; cdr3_aa: CASSLKGTGGLGELFF
clone_size: NA; v_call: TRBV9; j_call: TRBJ2-7; d_call: TRBD1; cdr3_nt: TGTGCCAGCAGCGAACGACAGGGGGCCCACGAGCAGTACTTC; cdr3_aa: CASSERQGAHEQYF
clone_size: once; v_call: TRBV19; j_call: TRBJ1-2; d_call: NA; cdr3_nt: TGTGCCAGTAGTATAGAAGGCAGATTAAACTATGGCTACACCTTC; cdr3_aa: CASSIEGRLNYGYTF
clone_size: few; v_call: TRBV11-3; j_call: TRBJ2-7; d_call: TRBD1; cdr3_nt: TGTGCCAGCAGCCCGGGACAGTCCTACGAGCAGTACTTC; cdr3_aa: CASSPGQSYEQYF
clone_size: NA; v_call: TRBV18; j_call: TRBJ2-1; d_call: TRBD1; cdr3_nt: TGTGCCAGCTCACCAACCTCCGGGACAGGGGGAGTAGAGCAGTTCTTC; cdr3_aa: CASSPTSGTGGVEQFF
clone_size: NA; v_call: TRBV2; j_call: TRBJ1-3; d_call: NA; cdr3_nt: TGTGCCAGCACTGAAGCGATAGTCAGCTCTGGAAACACCATATATTTT; cdr3_aa: CASTEAIVSSGNTIYF
clone_size: NA; v_call: TRBV11-2; j_call: TRBJ2-2; d_call: NA; cdr3_nt: TGTGCCAGCAGCTTATCCAGAACCGGGGAGCTGTTTTTT; cdr3_aa: CASSLSRTGELFF
clone_size: once; v_call: TRBV2; j_call: TRBJ2-7; d_call: TRBD1; cdr3_nt: TGTGCCAGCAGTGGCTACAGGGGGAGCTCCTACGAGCAGTACTTC; cdr3_aa: CASSGYRGSSYEQYF
clone_size: once; v_call: TRBV30; j_call: TRBJ2-3; d_call: NA; cdr3_nt: TGTGCCTGGGGGAGGACCACAGATACGCAGTATTTT; cdr3_aa: CAWGRTTDTQYF
clone_size: NA; v_call: TRBV30; j_call: TRBJ1-2; d_call: TRBD1; cdr3_nt: TGTGCCGGGATGGCAGGGGGCAACTATGGCTACACCTTC; cdr3_aa: CAGMAGGNYGYTF
clone_size: NA; v_call: TRBV2; j_call: TRBJ2-1; d_call: NA; cdr3_nt: TGTGCCACCACCCCGGAGGGAGTTCTGTTCTTC; cdr3_aa: CATTPEGVLFF
clone_size: NA; v_call: TRBV6-6; j_call: TRBJ2-4; d_call: NA; cdr3_nt: TGTGCCAGCAGATCAAGGACCGGCTCCCGCCAAAACATTCAGTACTTC; cdr3_aa: CASRSRTGSRQNIQYF
clone_size: NA; v_call: TRBV13; j_call: TRBJ1-2; d_call: NA; cdr3_nt: TGTGCCAGCAGCCCTTCCCTCTATGGCTACACCTTC; cdr3_aa: CASSPSLYGYTF
clone_size: NA; v_call: TRBV27; j_call: TRBJ1-2; d_call: NA; cdr3_nt: TGTGCCAGCAGTTACAGGGCCAACTATGGCTACACCTTC; cdr3_aa: CASSYRANYGYTF
clone_size: once; v_call: TRBV19; j_call: TRBJ2-3; d_call: NA; cdr3_nt: TGTGCCAGTAGGTTCCGGGGGCCCACAGATACGCAGTATTTT; cdr3_aa: CASRFRGPTDTQYF
clone_size: NA; v_call: TRBV27; j_call: TRBJ1-5; d_call: NA; cdr3_nt: TGTGCCAGCAGTTTAGGCCGCAATCAGCCCCAGCATTTT; cdr3_aa: CASSLGRNQPQHF
clone_size: NA; v_call: TRBV9; j_call: TRBJ1-4; d_call: NA; cdr3_nt: TGTGCCAGCAGCGTAGGAGGGCAGGGAGAAAAACTGTTTTTT; cdr3_aa: CASSVGGQGEKLFF